This T cell receptor beta chain was sequenced for a study of blood T cell repertoires in COVID-19. Study at large: Acute and convalescent COVID-19 samples came from the United States, Italy and Spain. In each case, the material was cDNA or gDNA derived from T cells, B-cell-depleted T cells, or PBMCs.

In the source study's methods: Estimates of nucleated cell counts were drawn from the amplification of reference gene primers. Repertoires were generated with immunoSEQ multiplex PCR, while TCRdb's copy carries only in-frame clones and drops some. D and trimming were read from the DNA, whereas the V and J calls and clone size are those reported in that table. The sample includes approximately 250,000 clones, 75% to 90% of them seen just once. CDR1 and CDR2 (germline): SNHLY, FYNNEI. The CDR3 spans 15 residues. V dropped 8 bases and J dropped 9; count of bases not matched to a gene: 15. The sequence was collected from a man aged 25-45 years with active or convalescent COVID-19. The rearrangement uses TRBV2 and TRBJ2-1, with 8 nucleotides matching TRBD1. Input material: peripheral blood. CDR3 sequence: CASQTGATNWGEQFF. The CDR3 DNA follows: TGTGCCAGCCAGACAGGGGCGACAAATTGGGGTGAGCAGTTCTTC. Complete variable domain (other parts from reference TRBV2 and TRBJ2-1): EPEVTQTPSHQVTQMGQEVILRCVPISNHLYFYWYRQILGQKVEFLVSFYNNEISEKSEIFDDQFSVERPDGSNFTLKIRSTKLEDSAMYFCASQTGATNWGEQFFGPGTRLTVL.